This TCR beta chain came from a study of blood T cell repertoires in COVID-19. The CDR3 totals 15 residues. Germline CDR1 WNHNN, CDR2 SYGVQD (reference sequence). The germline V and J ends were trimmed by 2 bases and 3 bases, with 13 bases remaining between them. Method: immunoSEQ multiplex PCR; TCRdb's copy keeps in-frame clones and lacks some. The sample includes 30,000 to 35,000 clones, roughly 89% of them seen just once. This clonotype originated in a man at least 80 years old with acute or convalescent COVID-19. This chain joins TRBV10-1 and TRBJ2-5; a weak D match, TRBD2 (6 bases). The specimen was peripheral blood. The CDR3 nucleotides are TGCGCCAGCAGTGAGCCAGGGCGCGGGGAAGAGACCCAGTACTTC. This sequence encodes CASSEPGRGEETQYF.